The rows below give T cell receptor beta chains drawn from one sample of a study of T-cell memory formation after mild COVID-19. MiXCR, run by TCRdb on the 5' RACE reads, gives a single entry per CDR3 protein. The sample has 550,000 to 600,000 distinct CDR3 sequences, roughly a fifth seen once. Source material: PBMCs or a T cell subset sorted from them (not recorded which). These receptors came from an adult woman who had mild COVID-19 (a few samples of this study predate the infection). Cell type and time point are not known. Both conserved end residues are part of each CDR3.

v_call: TRBV20-1
j_call: TRBJ1-1
cdr3_aa: CSARKNTEAFF

v_call: TRBV5-1
j_call: TRBJ2-7
cdr3_aa: CASSVGLASYEQYF

v_call: TRBV5-1
j_call: TRBJ2-7
cdr3_aa: CASSSGPGGRSYEQYF

v_call: TRBV6-5
j_call: TRBJ2-2
cdr3_aa: CASSYQPGQGRTGELFF

v_call: TRBV20-1
j_call: TRBJ1-2
cdr3_aa: CSAREPGTSNYGYTF

v_call: TRBV5-1
j_call: TRBJ1-1
cdr3_aa: CASSVNSGTGIAEAFF

v_call: TRBV29-1
j_call: TRBJ2-7
cdr3_aa: CSAQGWDRGLTGSYEQYF

v_call: TRBV24-1
j_call: TRBJ2-5
cdr3_aa: CATSEGGLVGTETQYF

v_call: TRBV15
j_call: TRBJ1-1
cdr3_aa: CATSRDLGQGITEAFF

v_call: TRBV12-3/TRBV12-4
j_call: TRBJ1-6
cdr3_aa: CASSRTDNSPLHF

v_call: TRBV7-9
j_call: TRBJ2-7
cdr3_aa: CASSQDRTEQYF

v_call: TRBV19
j_call: TRBJ2-1
cdr3_aa: CASSIGRSYRNEQFF

v_call: TRBV5-1
j_call: TRBJ1-1
cdr3_aa: CASSQRGRVMNTEAFF

v_call: TRBV7-3
j_call: TRBJ2-3
cdr3_aa: CASSLGRGATSTDTQYF

v_call: TRBV7-3
j_call: TRBJ2-2
cdr3_aa: CASSVLAGSEHGGELFF

v_call: TRBV4-1
j_call: TRBJ1-1
cdr3_aa: CASSQETGRDSEAFF

v_call: TRBV7-6
j_call: TRBJ2-7
cdr3_aa: CASSLETHEQYF

v_call: TRBV6-5
j_call: TRBJ2-5
cdr3_aa: CASSYRVSMETQYF

v_call: TRBV20-1
j_call: TRBJ1-1
cdr3_aa: CSARNQFRQGSDTEAFF

v_call: TRBV4-1
j_call: TRBJ1-1
cdr3_aa: CASSQSPGLTTEAFF

v_call: TRBV3-1
j_call: TRBJ2-2
cdr3_aa: CASSLRTGSNTGELFF

v_call: TRBV20-1
j_call: TRBJ1-1
cdr3_aa: CSPWNSVFPEAFF

v_call: TRBV5-5
j_call: TRBJ1-5
cdr3_aa: CASSLVTGGGNQPQHF

v_call: TRBV11-2
j_call: TRBJ2-5
cdr3_aa: CASSSVDRDRETQYF

v_call: TRBV12-3/TRBV12-4
j_call: TRBJ2-1
cdr3_aa: CASTHISGGFEQFF

v_call: TRBV12-3/TRBV12-4
j_call: TRBJ2-7
cdr3_aa: CASSRGLSYEQYF

v_call: TRBV4-3
j_call: TRBJ2-7
cdr3_aa: CASSQHGTEQYF

v_call: TRBV12-3/TRBV12-4
j_call: TRBJ1-2
cdr3_aa: CASSHSGGDYGYTF

v_call: TRBV30
j_call: TRBJ2-7
cdr3_aa: CAWSVEGTGKYF

v_call: TRBV10-3
j_call: TRBJ2-2
cdr3_aa: CAISWTSGMNTGELFF

v_call: TRBV29-1
j_call: TRBJ2-2
cdr3_aa: CSVRPGTSSTTGELFF

v_call: TRBV29-1
j_call: TRBJ2-1
cdr3_aa: CSVRITRGERGVGSEQFF

v_call: TRBV29-1
j_call: TRBJ2-4
cdr3_aa: CSGGQGKNIQYF

v_call: TRBV30
j_call: TRBJ1-2
cdr3_aa: CAWGTGTGISMDGYTF

v_call: TRBV3-1
j_call: TRBJ1-3
cdr3_aa: CASTPLRGNTIYF

v_call: TRBV29-1
j_call: TRBJ2-7
cdr3_aa: CSVRQGANYEQYF